The 17 T cell receptor beta chains below come from one sample, sequenced in a study of vaccination effects on CD4 cells after COVID-19. Their specific antigens are unknown. Before any sequencing was done, the ViraFEST assay used viral peptide pools to expand antigen-specific CD4+ T cells. At the end of roughly ten days of culture, CD4+ T cells were isolated. Either the mRNA-1273 or the BNT162b2 vaccine was given to participants as two doses. TCRdb's table, derived via immunoSEQ multiplex PCR, lists solely in-frame clones and lacks some. This sample has 50,000 to 65,000 clones, with 73% found just once. Sequencing was performed on CD4+ T cells from PBMCs cultured with HCoV-229E spike peptides, taken after COVID-19 vaccination. The receptor source for this set is a human donor who received a COVID-19 vaccine.

The chain employs TRBV4-3 and TRBJ1-1; perhaps TRBD1 as D (5 bases). CDR3 length: 13 residues. V gave up 0 bases and J gave up 4 bases, with 6 bases separating them. Germline CDR1 LGHNA, CDR2 YSLEER. Here the CDR3 reads CASSQERGTEAFF. Here the CDR3 DNA reads TGCGCCAGCAGCCAAGAGAGGGGCACTGAAGCTTTCTTT.

This clone is a singleton in its sample. V is TRBV5-6 and J is TRBJ2-1, with D uncertain. V was cut by 0 bases and J by 0 bases, with 10 bases left in between. Germline V gives CDR1 SGHDT, CDR2 YYEEEE. The length of the CDR3 is 16 residues. The CDR3 region is CASSLGPKSSYNEQFF. As DNA, the CDR3 is TGTGCCAGCAGCTTGGGTCCCAAGAGCTCCTACAATGAGCAGTTCTTC.

V and J are TRBV7-8 and TRBJ2-6; D unresolved. V was trimmed by 2 bases and J by 0 bases, leaving 5 bases between them. The CDR3 is 15 amino acids. Germline assignment: CDR1 SGHVS and CDR2 FQNEAQ. This CDR3 reads CASSLSGSGANVLTF. In DNA form, the CDR3 reads TGTGCCAGCAGCTTATCGGGCTCTGGGGCCAACGTCCTGACTTTC.

The V and J genes are TRBV2 and TRBJ2-7; 12 bases map to TRBD1. This CDR3 spans 15 amino acids. The ends lost 6 bases at V and 4 bases at J; junction bases unmatched: 7. Germline V gene sequence: CDR1 SNHLY, CDR2 FYNNEI. The CDR3 is CASRAGQGARYEQYV. DNA for the CDR3: TGTGCCAGCAGGGCGGGACAGGGGGCTAGGTACGAGCAGTACGTC.

The chain employs TRBV4-2 and TRBJ2-5; no clear D gene. Germline lookup yields CDR1 LGHNA and CDR2 YNFKEQ. The V end was cut by 4 bases, the J end by 2 bases, with 8 bases between. There are 13 residues in the CDR3. CDR3 sequence reads: CASSPGKQETQYF. Here the CDR3 DNA reads TGTGCCAGCAGCCCGGGCAAACAAGAGACCCAGTACTTC.

In its sample, this clone was seen a few times. The chain uses TRBV4-2 and TRBJ1-3; 8 bases are shared with TRBD1. The V gene's germline CDR1 is LGHNA and CDR2 YNFKEQ. Trimming took 5 bases from V and 4 from J; bases not matched to a gene: 10. This CDR3 spans 16 amino acids. CDR3 nucleotides: TGTGCCAGCAGCTTTACCCCGGGACAGGAAGGAAACACCATATATTTT. It is translated as CASSFTPGQEGNTIYF.

Only a few counts were recorded for this clone. The CDR3 sequence: CTSSQETPTSGDTGELFF. The CDR3 DNA follows: TGCACCAGCAGCCAAGAAACCCCGACTAGCGGCGATACCGGGGAGCTGTTTTTT. V usage is TRBV1 and J usage is TRBJ2-2; the table assigns TRBD2, which was not confirmed against the DNA. TRBV1 is deemed a pseudogene. The CDR3 is made up of 18 amino acids.

The gene calls are TRBV6-2 or TRBV6-3 and TRBJ1-1; 7 bases map to TRBD1. Germline V CDR1 and CDR2: MNHEY, SVGEGT. The V and J ends lost 5 bases and 3 bases, in that order; junction bases with no gene match: 12. CDR3 length: 16 residues. The CDR3 here is CASSHETGRLDTEAFF. The CDR3 region has the DNA TGTGCCAGCAGTCACGAGACAGGGAGGTTGGACACTGAAGCTTTCTTT.

The chain combines TRBV27 with TRBJ2-2; no definite D call. The V end lost 4 bases, the J end lost 6 bases, and 12 bases lay between the germline ends. Germline assignment: CDR1 MNHEY and CDR2 SMNVEV (reference sequence). The CDR3 is made up of 14 amino acids. As DNA, the CDR3 is TGTGCCAGCAGTTGGGCCCACCCGGCCGGGGAGCTGTTTTTT. Protein: CASSWAHPAGELFF.

This chain connects TRBV5-1 to TRBJ1-1; TRBD1 might be the D (5 bases). Trimming pared 1 base from V and 2 bases from J, leaving 9 bases between. CDR1 is SGHRS and CDR2 is YFSETQ in the germline V gene. The CDR3 contains 14 residues. CDR3 residues: CASSLLGENTEAFF. Written as DNA, the CDR3 is TGCGCCAGCAGCTTGTTAGGGGAAAACACTGAAGCTTTCTTT.

V is TRBV11-2 and J is TRBJ1-2; D might be TRBD1 (6 bases). This CDR3 is 13 amino acids long. The V and J ends lost 5 bases and 8 bases respectively, with 15 bases between them. CDR1 is SGHAT and CDR2 is FQNNGV in the germline V gene. The CDR3 DNA sequence: TGTGCCAGCAGCCGAAGAGAGGGGGACGGCTACACCTTC. Protein product: CASSRREGDGYTF.

The V call is TRBV27, the J call TRBJ2-1; 9 nucleotides align to TRBD1. Per the germline V gene, CDR1 is MNHEY and CDR2 is SMNVEV (reference sequence). There are 13 residues in the CDR3. V lost 10 bases, J lost 5 bases, and 6 bases stayed unmatched. The chain's CDR3 is CATRDRAHNEQFF. CDR3 in DNA: TGTGCCACCCGGGACAGGGCCCACAATGAGCAGTTCTTC.

The chain joins TRBV30 to TRBJ1-5; 7 positions agree with TRBD1. The germline CDR1 and CDR2 sequences are GTSNPN and SVGIG (reference sequence). This CDR3 contains 13 residues. Unmatched junction bases numbered 4, after V lost 1 base and J lost 7 bases. The DNA for the CDR3 is TGTGCCTGGAGTGGTACAGGGGAACAGCCCCAGCATTTT. Its protein product is CAWSGTGEQPQHF.

Notes on this clone: At one boundary the junction diverges from the germline segment, which might be a read error. This rearrangement joins TRBV9 to TRBJ1-5; 10 nucleotides match TRBD1. The CDR3 is 19 amino acids. From germline, CDR1 is SGDLS and CDR2 YYNGEE. The CDR3 nucleotides read TGTGCCAGCAACGTAGGGGGGACAGGGGAGGGTTATCGCAATCAGCCCCAGCATTTT. Its translation: CASNVGGTGEGYRNQPQHF. Variable domain in full (rest from reference TRBV9 and TRBJ1-5): DSGVTQTPKHLITATGQRVTLRCSPRSGDLSVYWYQQSLDQGLQFLIQYYNGEERAKGNILERFSAQQFPDLHSELNLSSLELGDSALYFCASNVGGTGEGYRNQPQHFGDGTRLSIL.

The chain links TRBV5-1 to TRBJ1-1; D is unresolved. Germline assignment: CDR1 SGHRS and CDR2 YFSETQ. This CDR3 has 14 residues. V dropped 2 bases and J dropped 0 bases, with 8 bases sitting between them. CDR3 amino acids: CASSFSTLNTEAFF. CDR3 bases: TGCGCCAGCAGCTTCTCCACCTTGAACACTGAAGCTTTCTTT.

This clone was recorded once. The V gene is TRBV6-4, the J gene TRBJ2-5, with a possible D match to TRBD2 (6 bases). The CDR3 is 13 residues long. V gave up 3 bases and J gave up 8 bases, with 13 bases separating them. The germline V gene encodes CDR1 MRHNA and CDR2 SNTAGT. The CDR3 sequence: CASSDNRDSTQYF. DNA of the CDR3: TGTGCCAGCAGTGATAACCGGGACTCCACCCAGTACTTC.

The chain joins TRBV24-1 to TRBJ1-5, with 8 bases lining up with TRBD1. V shed 7 bases and J 4 bases; nucleotides not matched to a gene: 2. The CDR3 is 13 amino acids. Germline CDR1 reads KGHDR; CDR2 reads SFDVKD. DNA for the CDR3: TGTGCCACCAGCAGACAGGGGAATCAGCCCCAGCATTTT. Protein sequence: CATSRQGNQPQHF.